A single sample gave rise to the 25 T cell receptor beta chains below, sequenced in a study of shared clonotypes between healthy human individuals. Data came from immunoSEQ multiplex PCR; TCRdb stores just in-frame clones and leaves some out. The data contain 300,000 or so clones, approximately 74% of them seen just once; the ten biggest clones take up about a tenth. The sample consisted of memory CD4+ T cells sorted from blood. This sample's subset: CD45RA-negative fraction. These receptors were taken from a man aged 30 to 39 in good health.

Regarding this clone: The sample holds other DNA sequences that translate to the same CDR3. The rearrangement uses TRBV7-2 and TRBJ2-1; no clear D. With 5 bases removed from V and 1 base from J, the gap between germline ends came to 6 bases. Germline CDR1 and CDR2: SGHTA and FQGNSA. The CDR3 has 13 residues. The CDR3 DNA reads TGTGCCAGCAGCCCCGGGTCCTACAATGAGCAGTTCTTC. It specifies CASSPGSYNEQFF.

CDR3 amino acids: CASSGRGTDTIYF. The CDR3 DNA sequence: TGTGCCAGCAGTGGGAGGGGTACAGACACCATATATTTT. The chain links TRBV25-1 to TRBJ1-3; tentative D call: TRBD1 (5 bases). The CDR3 loop spans 13 amino acids. V was clipped by 4 bases and J by 8 bases, with 12 bases between them. Looked up from germline, CDR1 is MGHDK and CDR2 is SYGVNS.

This chain connects TRBV19 to TRBJ2-2; D is ambiguous. V lost 3 bases and J 7 bases, leaving 15 bases between the germline ends. The CDR3 is 15 amino acids. The germline V gene has CDR1 LNHDA and CDR2 SQIVND (reference sequence). The DNA for the CDR3 is TGTGCCAGTAGTATCCTGATCCCATTGGGCGGGGAGCTGTTTTTT. This translates into CASSILIPLGGELFF.

Only a few counts were recorded for this clone. DNA of the CDR3: TGCGCCAGCAGCTTGGGCGGGAGGGCCGACAATGAGCAGTTCTTC. Translated, it gives CASSLGGRADNEQFF. V usage is TRBV5-1 and J usage is TRBJ2-1; TRBD2 matches at 9 bases. J gave up 5 bases and V 0 bases, and 3 bases lay outside the gene matches. This CDR3 is built from 15 residues. CDR1 SGHRS and CDR2 YFSETQ come from the germline V gene.

The V call is TRBV18, the J call TRBJ1-4; no clear D gene. The V and J ends lost 3 bases and 1 base respectively, with 6 bases between them. Germline CDR1 KGHSH, CDR2 LQKENI. The CDR3 contains 14 residues. CDR3 protein: CASSPDLTNEKLFF. The CDR3 coding sequence is TGTGCCAGCTCACCGGACCTAACTAATGAAAAACTGTTTTTT.

The gene calls are TRBV19 and TRBJ2-4; D might be TRBD1 or TRBD2, each matching 6 bases. Trimming pared 3 bases from V and 0 bases from J, leaving 9 bases between. This CDR3 comprises 15 residues. Germline values: CDR1 LNHDA, CDR2 SQIVND (reference sequence). The DNA for the CDR3 is TGTGCCAGTAGTATGGGGGGCAGAGCCAAAAACATTCAGTACTTC. It yields the protein CASSMGGRAKNIQYF.

CDR3 loop: CASSLSFATGYFREETQYF. The CDR3 bases are TGCGCCAGCAGCTTGAGTTTTGCGACAGGGTATTTTCGCGAAGAGACCCAGTACTTC. This chain joins TRBV5-1 and TRBJ2-5; 7 nucleotides match TRBD1. Germline CDR1 SGHRS, CDR2 YFSETQ. The J segment lost 3 bases and the V segment lost 1 base, leaving 18 bases of the junction unmatched. The CDR3 is 19 amino acids. The full variable domain, completed using reference TRBV5-1 and TRBJ2-5, is KAGVTQTPRYLIKTRGQQVTLSCSPISGHRSVSWYQQTPGQGLQFLFEYFSETQRNKGNFPGRFSGRQFSNSRSEMNVSTLELGDSALYLCASSLSFATGYFREETQYFGPGTRLLVL.

J is TRBJ2-7 and V is TRBV7-8, with 7 nucleotides matching TRBD1. The CDR3 has 14 amino acids. With 1 base clipped from V and 4 bases from J, the junction kept 4 bases outside the gene matches. Germline values: CDR1 SGHVS, CDR2 FQNEAQ. The CDR3 reads CASSLGQGAYEQYF. In DNA, the CDR3 is TGTGCCAGCAGCTTAGGACAGGGCGCTTACGAGCAGTACTTC.

The chain has TRBV7-2 and TRBJ2-7; D gene ambiguous. CDR1 is SGHTA and CDR2 is FQGNSA in the germline V gene. This CDR3 is built from 13 residues. V lost 3 bases to trimming and J lost 2 bases, with 8 bases between them. The CDR3 region has the DNA TGTGCCAGCAGCTTTCAGGTTACCTACGAGCAGTACTTC. It specifies CASSFQVTYEQYF.

The V call is TRBV19, the J call TRBJ2-7; D gene ambiguous. V lost 0 bases and J lost 3, with 12 bases in between. CDR1 and CDR2 (germline): LNHDA, SQIVND (reference sequence). This CDR3 region has 15 residues. This chain's CDR3 is CASSIDPKANYEQYF. CDR3 sequence (DNA): TGTGCCAGTAGTATAGATCCAAAAGCGAACTACGAGCAGTACTTC.

The chain carries TRBV2 and TRBJ1-2; D possibly corresponds to TRBD1 (5 bases). The CDR3 totals 13 residues. Between the trimmed V and J ends, which lost 6 bases and 4 bases, there was a span of 12 bases. CDR1 and CDR2 (germline): SNHLY, FYNNEI. This CDR3 reads CASSRGAGYGYTF. The CDR3 nucleotides read TGTGCCAGCAGCAGAGGGGCGGGCTATGGCTACACCTTC.

The V call is TRBV18, the J call TRBJ1-1; TRBD1 might be the D (5 bases). The CDR3 sequence is 15 residues long. Germline CDR1 reads KGHSH; CDR2 reads LQKENI. The V gene lost 8 bases and the J gene lost 1 base, with 17 bases spanning the gap. The CDR3 DNA reads TGTGCCAGCAAGAGGGACCGTGGAGAGAACACTGAAGCTTTCTTT. Translated: CASKRDRGENTEAFF.

J is TRBJ1-4 and V is TRBV2; maybe TRBD1 (5 bases). The CDR3 totals 14 residues. V shed 7 bases and J shed 3 bases, with 12 bases lying between them. Germline values: CDR1 SNHLY, CDR2 FYNNEI. CDR3 region: CASTPGLSNEKLFF. For the CDR3, the DNA is TGTGCCAGCACACCGGGACTGTCTAATGAAAAACTGTTTTTT.

This clone was observed once. The rearrangement links TRBV5-6 to TRBJ2-7; D is unclear. The length of the CDR3 is 17 residues. The germline V gene encodes CDR1 SGHDT and CDR2 YYEEEE. V shed 4 bases and J shed 0 bases, with 20 bases lying between them. CDR3 sequence (DNA): TGTGCCAGCAGCGCGCCACGGTCCCTCTCCCCCTCCTACGAGCAGTACTTC. Its translation: CASSAPRSLSPSYEQYF.

In this sample, this clone turned up a few times. Sequence at one end of the junction differs from germline and may be a read error. The chain is built from TRBV7-7 and TRBJ2-5; the match to TRBD1 covers 7 bases. This CDR3 contains 15 residues. From germline, CDR1 is SSHAT and CDR2 FNYEAQ (reference sequence). The CDR3 coding sequence is TGTGCTAGCACCGTTCGGACAGGAGAGAAAGAGACCCAGTACTTC. This sequence encodes CASTVRTGEKETQYF.

V is TRBV18 and J is TRBJ2-7; perhaps TRBD2 as D (5 bases). Trimming pared 6 bases from V and 7 bases from J, leaving 22 bases between. Germline V CDR1 and CDR2: KGHSH, LQKENI. The CDR3 length is 15 residues. The CDR3 sequence: CASSLDPADPREQYF. The CDR3 DNA is TGTGCCAGCTCCCTCGACCCAGCGGACCCTAGGGAGCAGTACTTC.

The chain joins TRBV5-6 to TRBJ1-2; D may be TRBD1 (5 bases). The ends were cut back, 1 base at V and 3 bases at J, with 10 bases in the middle. The CDR3 runs 14 residues. Germline V gives CDR1 SGHDT, CDR2 YYEEEE. CDR3 sequence: CASSLRGYDYGYTF. The CDR3 DNA reads TGTGCCAGCAGCTTGCGGGGGTACGACTATGGCTACACCTTC.

In its sample, this clone was seen a few times. The rearrangement uses TRBV29-1 and TRBJ2-1; 9 nucleotides align to TRBD1. The CDR3 spans 15 residues. The ends lost 3 bases at V and 5 bases at J; junction bases unmatched: 8. Germline V CDR1 and CDR2: SQVTM, ANQGSEA. CDR3 sequence (DNA): TGCAGCGTTGATTACAGGGGGCGCGGGCACAATGAGCAGTTCTTC. Amino acids: CSVDYRGRGHNEQFF.

This clone was counted only a few times. V and J are TRBV29-1 and TRBJ2-7; tentatively, D is TRBD1 or TRBD2 (5 bases each). V lost 4 bases, J lost 10 bases, and 17 bases lay in between. This CDR3 is 12 amino acids long. CDR1 is SQVTM and CDR2 is ANQGSEA in the germline V gene. In DNA form, the CDR3 reads TGCAGCGTTGTAATGCAGGGACGCAGTCAGTACTTC. As protein: CSVVMQGRSQYF.

In this sample, this clone turned up once. The V and J genes are TRBV2 and TRBJ2-1, with 8 positions matching TRBD1. The germline V gene has CDR1 SNHLY and CDR2 FYNNEI. V lost 4 bases, J lost 2 bases, and 7 bases stayed unmatched. The CDR3 spans 16 residues. The CDR3 nucleotides read TGTGCCAGCAGTGGACAGGGGCCTGTAGCCTACAATGAGCAGTTCTTC. Translating gives CASSGQGPVAYNEQFF.

The V and J genes are TRBV5-6 and TRBJ1-1; 9 nucleotides agree with TRBD1. Germline-derived CDR1 and CDR2 are SGHDT and YYEEEE. The CDR3 is 15 residues long. The junction had 7 bases not matched to a gene; V was cut back by 7 bases and J by 0 bases. The CDR3 sequence: CASLTGGFMNTEAFF. CDR3 coding DNA: TGTGCCAGCCTAACAGGGGGCTTTATGAACACTGAAGCTTTCTTT. Complete variable domain (other parts from reference TRBV5-6 and TRBJ1-1): DAGVTQSPTHLIKTRGQQVTLRCSPKSGHDTVSWYQQALGQGPQFIFQYYEEEERQRGNFPDRFSGHQFPNYSSELNVNALLLGDSALYLCASLTGGFMNTEAFFGQGTRLTVV.

V and J are TRBV29-1 and TRBJ2-3; possibly TRBD2 for D (6 bases). The CDR3 length is 13 residues. Looked up from germline, CDR1 is SQVTM and CDR2 is ANQGSEA. V was shortened by 3 bases and J by 6 bases, with 13 bases between the two germline ends. CDR3 in amino acids: CSVDGTPMDTQYF. In DNA form, the CDR3 reads TGCAGCGTTGATGGGACTCCCATGGATACGCAGTATTTT.

The V and J genes are TRBV5-1 and TRBJ2-1; D remains unclear. The CDR3 spans 13 residues. Trimming removed 0 bases from V and 7 bases from J, with 8 bases in between. The germline CDR1 and CDR2 sequences are SGHRS and YFSETQ. The CDR3 protein is CASSLEGLNEQFF. CDR3 bases: TGCGCCAGCAGCTTGGAAGGGTTGAATGAGCAGTTCTTC.

Ten or more counts support this clone. This chain connects TRBV2 to TRBJ1-5, with D perhaps matching TRBD1 (6 bases). Germline V gene data show CDR1 as SNHLY and CDR2 as FYNNEI. V lost 7 bases to trimming and J lost 6 bases, with 13 bases between them. This CDR3 is 13 amino acids long. The CDR3 is CASTRGESQPQHF. In DNA, the CDR3 is TGTGCCAGCACGAGGGGGGAAAGTCAGCCCCAGCATTTT. The variable domain in full, with the rest retrieved from reference TRBV2 and TRBJ1-5, is EPEVTQTPSHQVTQMGQEVILRCVPISNHLYFYWYRQILGQKVEFLVSFYNNEISEKSEIFDDQFSVERPDGSNFTLKIRSTKLEDSAMYFCASTRGESQPQHFGDGTRLSIL.

The chain uses TRBV30 and TRBJ2-3; 10 bases align to TRBD2. This CDR3 spans 15 amino acids. CDR1 and CDR2 (germline): GTSNPN, SVGIG (reference sequence). The J segment lost 6 bases and the V segment lost 0 bases, leaving 6 bases of the junction unmatched. CDR3 region: CAWSVPGLAEDTQYF. The DNA for the CDR3 is TGTGCCTGGAGTGTACCTGGACTAGCGGAGGATACGCAGTATTTT.